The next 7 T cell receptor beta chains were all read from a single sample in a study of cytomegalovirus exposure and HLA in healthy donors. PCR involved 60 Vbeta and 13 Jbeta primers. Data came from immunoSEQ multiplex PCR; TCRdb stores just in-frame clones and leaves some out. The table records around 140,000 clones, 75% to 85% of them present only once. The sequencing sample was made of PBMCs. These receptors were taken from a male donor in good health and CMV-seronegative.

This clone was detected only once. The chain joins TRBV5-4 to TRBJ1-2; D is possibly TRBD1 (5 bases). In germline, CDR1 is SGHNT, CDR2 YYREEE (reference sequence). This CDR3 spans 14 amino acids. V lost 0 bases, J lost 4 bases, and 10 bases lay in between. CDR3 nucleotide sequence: TGTGCCAGCAGCTTGGCCCTCACAGGCTATGGCTACACCTTC. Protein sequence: CASSLALTGYGYTF.

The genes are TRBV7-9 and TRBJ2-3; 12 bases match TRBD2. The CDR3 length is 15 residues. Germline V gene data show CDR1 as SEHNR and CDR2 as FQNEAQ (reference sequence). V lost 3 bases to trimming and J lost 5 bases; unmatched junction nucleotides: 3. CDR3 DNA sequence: TGTGCCAGCAGCTTCGAACTAGCGGGGGGAGATACGCAGTATTTT. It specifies CASSFELAGGDTQYF.

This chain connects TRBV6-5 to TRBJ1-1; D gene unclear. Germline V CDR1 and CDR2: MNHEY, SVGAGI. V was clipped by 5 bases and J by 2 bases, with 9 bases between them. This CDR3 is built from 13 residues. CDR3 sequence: CASSADFNTEAFF. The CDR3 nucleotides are TGTGCCAGCAGTGCGGACTTCAACACTGAAGCTTTCTTT.

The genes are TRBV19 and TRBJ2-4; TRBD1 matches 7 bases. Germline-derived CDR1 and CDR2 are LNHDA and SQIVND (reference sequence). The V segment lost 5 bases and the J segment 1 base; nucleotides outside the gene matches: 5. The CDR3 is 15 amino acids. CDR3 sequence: CASSLDREAKNIQYF. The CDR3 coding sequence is TGTGCCAGTAGTCTTGACAGGGAGGCCAAAAACATTCAGTACTTC.

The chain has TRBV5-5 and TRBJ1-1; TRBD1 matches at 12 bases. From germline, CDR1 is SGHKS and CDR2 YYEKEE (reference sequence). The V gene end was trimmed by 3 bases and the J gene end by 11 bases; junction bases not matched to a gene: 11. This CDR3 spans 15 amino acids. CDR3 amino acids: CASSYGTGGRIEAFF. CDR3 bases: TGTGCCAGCAGCTATGGGACAGGGGGCAGGATCGAGGCTTTCTTT.

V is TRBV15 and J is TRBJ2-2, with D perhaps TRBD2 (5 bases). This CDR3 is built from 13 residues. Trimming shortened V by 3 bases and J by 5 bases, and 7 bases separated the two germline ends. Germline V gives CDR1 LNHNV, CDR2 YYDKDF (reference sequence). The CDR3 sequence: CATSSSETGELFF. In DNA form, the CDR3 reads TGTGCCACCAGCAGTAGCGAGACCGGGGAGCTGTTTTTT.

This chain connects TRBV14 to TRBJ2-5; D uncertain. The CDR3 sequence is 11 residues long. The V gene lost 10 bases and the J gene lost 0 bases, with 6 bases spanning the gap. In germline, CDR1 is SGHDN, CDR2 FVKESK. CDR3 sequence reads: CATPYQETQYF. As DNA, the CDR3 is TGTGCCACCCCGTACCAAGAGACCCAGTACTTC.